These 31 T cell receptor beta chains share one sample of origin, sequenced in a study of OX40 agonist ivuxolimab in advanced cancers. Some clones are missing from TCRdb's copy, which holds only in-frame ones; the method was immunoSEQ multiplex PCR. Counted here are about 76,000 clones, around 86% occurring once; the ten biggest clones make up about 3%. Sequences were derived from CD4+ or CD8+ T cells sorted from blood, sampled in a trial of the OX40 agonist ivuxolimab. Receptors originate from an adult with an advanced solid tumor such as melanoma, head and neck, liver or kidney cancer.

The chain is built from TRBV29-1 and TRBJ2-1; 10 positions match TRBD2. This CDR3 region has 12 residues. V shed 7 bases, J shed 7 bases, and the junction held 4 bases outside the gene matches. The germline gives CDR1 SQVTM, CDR2 ANQGSEA. The CDR3 DNA reads as TGCAGCGCGGGACTAGCGCCTAATGAGCAGTTCTTC. It codes for CSAGLAPNEQFF.

This clone has a handful of counts. CDR3 amino acids: CASSLTSSWGSYEQYF. The CDR3 DNA reads TGTGCCAGCAGCTTAACCTCTTCTTGGGGGTCCTACGAGCAGTACTTC. This chain links TRBV7-9 with TRBJ2-7; D is perhaps TRBD1 or TRBD2 (5 bases each). Germline V gene sequence: CDR1 SEHNR, CDR2 FQNEAQ (reference sequence). This CDR3 region has 16 residues. The V end was cut by 2 bases, the J end by 1 base, with 15 bases between.

The chain links TRBV11-3 to TRBJ2-7; D possibly corresponds to TRBD2 (6 bases). From germline, CDR1 is SGHNT and CDR2 YENEEA. V shed 9 bases and J shed 7 bases, with 13 bases lying between them. The CDR3 contains 11 residues. CDR3 DNA: TGTGCCAGTAGGAGGCGGGGAGAGCAGTACTTC. Its translation is CASRRRGEQYF.

The V and J genes are TRBV5-1 and TRBJ2-1; the D is unclear. The V and J ends lost 2 bases and 6 bases respectively, with 12 bases between them. This CDR3 comprises 14 residues. Germline V lookup: CDR1 SGHRS, CDR2 YFSETQ. The DNA of the CDR3 is TGCGCCAGCAGCTTTCTGGCCCCAGGCAATGAGCAGTTCTTC. This encodes CASSFLAPGNEQFF. The variable domain in full, with the rest retrieved from reference TRBV5-1 and TRBJ2-1, is KAGVTQTPRYLIKTRGQQVTLSCSPISGHRSVSWYQQTPGQGLQFLFEYFSETQRNKGNFPGRFSGRQFSNSRSEMNVSTLELGDSALYLCASSFLAPGNEQFFGPGTRLTVL.

This chain uses TRBV6-1 with TRBJ1-5; tentative D call: TRBD1 (6 bases). The length of the CDR3 is 14 residues. Germline-derived CDR1 and CDR2 are MNHNS and SASEGT. V lost 4 bases and J 4 bases, leaving 11 bases between the germline ends. The DNA of the CDR3 is TGTGCCAGCAGTGGGGGGGGCTCTAATCAGCCCCAGCATTTT. It translates to CASSGGGSNQPQHF.

This clone was observed a single time. The chain carries TRBV11-1 and TRBJ2-7; possibly TRBD1 for D (6 bases). The CDR3 sequence is 15 residues long. V dropped 5 bases and J dropped 1 base, with 15 bases sitting between them. Germline CDR1 SGHAT, CDR2 FQDESV (reference sequence). This CDR3 reads CASSPMGQGSYEQYF. In DNA form, the CDR3 reads TGTGCCAGCAGCCCCATGGGGCAGGGGTCCTACGAGCAGTACTTC.

Here the CDR3 reads CSVEASQGGEQYF. CDR3 bases: TGCAGCGTTGAAGCATCACAGGGAGGGGAGCAGTACTTC. This rearrangement joins TRBV29-1 to TRBJ2-7; a possible D gene is TRBD2 (7 bases). CDR3 size: 13 residues. The germline V gene has CDR1 SQVTM and CDR2 ANQGSEA. The V and J ends lost 1 base and 7 bases respectively, with 14 bases between them.

The chain employs TRBV27 and TRBJ2-2; 12 bases map to TRBD2. There are 17 residues in the CDR3. J was trimmed by 0 bases and V by 5 bases; bases with no gene match: 4. Germline V gene data show CDR1 as MNHEY and CDR2 as SMNVEV (reference sequence). CDR3 region: CASSRTSGTANTGELFF. CDR3 nucleotide sequence: TGTGCCAGCAGTCGGACTAGCGGGACGGCGAACACCGGGGAGCTGTTTTTT.

The rearrangement joins TRBV29-1 to TRBJ1-1; possibly TRBD1 for D (6 bases). This CDR3 is built from 13 residues. The ends were cut back, 3 bases at V and 4 bases at J, with 12 bases in the middle. Germline-derived CDR1 and CDR2 are SQVTM and ANQGSEA. DNA for the CDR3: TGCAGCGTTGAGCAAGAAGGGGGCACTGAAGCTTTCTTT. It specifies CSVEQEGGTEAFF. Full variable domain (missing parts from reference TRBV29-1 and TRBJ1-1): SAVISQKPSRDICQRGTSLTIQCQVDSQVTMMFWYRQQPGQSLTLIATANQGSEATYESGFVIDKFPISRPNLTFSTLTVSNMSPEDSSIYLCSVEQEGGTEAFFGQGTRLTVV.

There are a few counts of this clone. The rearrangement uses TRBV7-2 and TRBJ2-7; TRBD2 agrees at 8 bases. The CDR3 length is 16 residues. Trimming cost V 1 base and J 2 bases; bases outside gene matches: 7. Germline CDR1 and CDR2: SGHTA and FQGNSA. The CDR3 sequence is CASSLGGGGLPYEQYF. In nucleotides, the CDR3 is TGTGCCAGCAGCTTAGGGGGCGGGGGGCTCCCCTACGAGCAGTACTTC.

The CDR3 here is CSVSKDSSLGYGYTF. The CDR3 nucleotides read TGCAGCGTCAGTAAGGACTCCTCCTTGGGCTATGGCTACACCTTC. The chain links TRBV29-1 to TRBJ1-2; D unclear. With 6 bases removed from V and 4 bases from J, the gap between germline ends came to 21 bases. This CDR3 contains 15 residues. CDR1 and CDR2 from the germline V gene are SQVTM and ANQGSEA. The complete variable domain, with remaining parts taken from reference TRBV29-1 and TRBJ1-2, reads SAVISQKPSRDICQRGTSLTIQCQVDSQVTMMFWYRQQPGQSLTLIATANQGSEATYESGFVIDKFPISRPNLTFSTLTVSNMSPEDSSIYLCSVSKDSSLGYGYTFGSGTRLTVV.

V usage is TRBV6-1 and J usage is TRBJ1-2, with D unclear. The CDR3 length is 15 residues. Per the germline V gene, CDR1 is MNHNS and CDR2 is SASEGT. Trimming took off 2 bases at V and 0 bases at J, with 10 bases between the two ends. CDR3 coding DNA: TGTGCCAGCAGTGAATCTCCAGGAGCTAACTATGGCTACACCTTC. It yields the protein CASSESPGANYGYTF.

The chain links TRBV7-8 to TRBJ2-6, with D unclear. The germline gives CDR1 SGHVS, CDR2 FQNEAQ. Trimming removed 6 bases from V and 0 bases from J, with 9 bases in between. CDR3 length: 15 amino acids. The CDR3 DNA sequence: TGTGCCAGCAGTCAGCGAGGCTCTGGGGCCAACGTCCTGACTTTC. It yields the protein CASSQRGSGANVLTF.

CDR3 loop: CASSVVRSSNTEAFF. The CDR3 nucleotides read TGTGCCAGCAGCGTAGTCCGTTCGTCGAACACTGAAGCTTTCTTT. This chain connects TRBV9 to TRBJ1-1; D is uncertain. From germline, CDR1 is SGDLS and CDR2 YYNGEE. The CDR3 is made up of 15 amino acids. V shed 0 bases and J shed 1 base, with 10 bases lying between them.

V gene TRBV7-3 combines with J gene TRBJ1-2, with D possibly being TRBD1 (5 bases). Germline V gene lookup returns CDR1 SGHTA and CDR2 FQGTGA. The CDR3 is 17 amino acids. The V end lost 4 bases, the J end lost 4 bases, and 22 bases lay between the germline ends. CDR3: CASSSLGGGILRYGYTF. CDR3 nucleotide sequence: TGTGCCAGCAGCTCCCTCGGGGGAGGTATCCTGCGCTATGGCTACACCTTC.

This clone has a handful of counts. The chain employs TRBV5-8 and TRBJ2-1, with 9 bases matching TRBD1. This CDR3 comprises 15 residues. CDR1 SGHTS and CDR2 YDEGEE come from the germline V gene. Trimming took 6 bases from V and 4 from J; bases not matched to a gene: 8. CDR3 in amino acids: CASKRTGEVYNEQFF. For the CDR3, the DNA is TGTGCCAGCAAACGGACAGGGGAGGTTTACAATGAGCAGTTCTTC.

This clone was recorded once. The V gene is TRBV2, the J gene TRBJ2-6, with D uncertain. The V end lost 7 bases, the J end lost 4 bases, and 11 bases lay between the germline ends. Germline loops: CDR1 SNHLY, CDR2 FYNNEI. This CDR3 region has 14 residues. In DNA form, the CDR3 reads TGTGCCAGCACCTTAAGAGCCGGGGCCAACGTCCTGACTTTC. Its protein product is CASTLRAGANVLTF.

The chain uses TRBV9 and TRBJ1-2; D unclear. Trimming removed 6 bases at V and 3 bases at J, with 15 bases between. Germline CDR1 SGDLS, CDR2 YYNGEE. This CDR3 comprises 14 residues. The CDR3 spells CASTNSLTDYGYTF. CDR3 sequence (DNA): TGTGCCAGCACCAATTCCCTGACGGACTATGGCTACACCTTC. Filled out from reference TRBV9 and TRBJ1-2, the complete variable domain reads DSGVTQTPKHLITATGQRVTLRCSPRSGDLSVYWYQQSLDQGLQFLIQYYNGEERAKGNILERFSAQQFPDLHSELNLSSLELGDSALYFCASTNSLTDYGYTFGSGTRLTVV.

The J gene is TRBJ2-1, the V gene TRBV6-4; tentative D call: TRBD2 (5 bases). This CDR3 is 15 amino acids long. The V and J ends lost 4 bases and 2 bases respectively, with 12 bases between them. Germline V gene sequence: CDR1 MRHNA, CDR2 SNTAGT. The CDR3 loop is CASSVASYTYNEQFF. In nucleotides, the CDR3 is TGTGCCAGCAGTGTGGCTAGCTACACCTACAATGAGCAGTTCTTC.

The gene calls are TRBV7-3 and TRBJ2-1; unclear D gene. Germline-derived CDR1 and CDR2 are SGHTA and FQGTGA. The CDR3 is made up of 14 amino acids. V shed 5 bases and J shed 1 base, with 9 bases lying between them. CDR3 coding DNA: TGTGCCAGCAGCGCTGCTGGGTCCTACAATGAGCAGTTCTTC. Translating gives CASSAAGSYNEQFF.

V and J are TRBV9 and TRBJ2-1; 7 positions match TRBD2. With 0 bases clipped from V and 3 bases from J, the junction kept 6 bases outside the gene matches. This CDR3 is 16 amino acids long. The germline CDR1 and CDR2 sequences are SGDLS and YYNGEE. The CDR3 nucleotides are TGTGCCAGCAGCGTAGACTCGGGAGGCGGCTACAATGAGCAGTTCTTC. Protein: CASSVDSGGGYNEQFF. The full variable domain, in which reference TRBV9 and TRBJ2-1 provide the parts outside the CDR3, is DSGVTQTPKHLITATGQRVTLRCSPRSGDLSVYWYQQSLDQGLQFLIQYYNGEERAKGNILERFSAQQFPDLHSELNLSSLELGDSALYFCASSVDSGGGYNEQFFGPGTRLTVL.

V usage is TRBV6-5 and J usage is TRBJ2-2; tentative D call: TRBD2 (6 bases). Germline V gene data show CDR1 as MNHEY and CDR2 as SVGAGI. This CDR3 is 14 amino acids long. Trimming left V 10 bases short and J 5 bases short, with 17 bases between. The CDR3 region has the DNA TGTGCCACCCAGCGGGCATTGGGGACCGGGGAGCTGTTTTTT. Its translation: CATQRALGTGELFF.

This chain uses TRBV6-5 with TRBJ2-1; TRBD2 is a possible D gene (5 bases). Germline values: CDR1 MNHEY, CDR2 SVGAGI. Trimming cost V 10 bases and J 9 bases, with 22 bases left between them. This CDR3 is 14 amino acids long. In nucleotides, the CDR3 is TGTGCCACCGAGAAAGCGGCTCTACGCGGTGAGCAGTTCTTC. Protein product: CATEKAALRGEQFF.

The chain joins TRBV20-1 to TRBJ2-1, with D unresolved. V was shortened by 5 bases and J by 6 bases, with 8 bases between the two germline ends. Germline V gives CDR1 DFQATT, CDR2 SNEGSKA (reference sequence). The CDR3 loop spans 11 amino acids. In DNA form, the CDR3 reads TGCAGTGCTGTCCGCGGCAATGAGCAGTTCTTC. It encodes CSAVRGNEQFF.

The chain carries TRBV6-5 and TRBJ2-7; 12 positions match TRBD2. The V gene's germline CDR1 is MNHEY and CDR2 SVGAGI. The CDR3 is 15 amino acids. V lost 6 bases to trimming and J lost 2 bases; unmatched junction nucleotides: 5. The CDR3 coding sequence is TGTGCCAGCAGCACACTAGCGGGAGGAGCCTACGAGCAGTACTTC. It specifies CASSTLAGGAYEQYF.

The chain is built from TRBV7-3 and TRBJ1-3, with D hard to call. Germline values: CDR1 SGHTA, CDR2 FQGTGA. The CDR3 contains 16 residues. V was cut by 2 bases and J by 0 bases, with 11 bases left in between. As DNA, the CDR3 is TGTGCCAGCAGCTTAGAACCGAGAGCCTCTGGAAACACCATATATTTT. Its translation is CASSLEPRASGNTIYF.

The chain has TRBV5-5 and TRBJ1-2; D is undetermined. The CDR3 loop spans 18 amino acids. The germline V and J ends were trimmed by 3 bases and 8 bases, with 29 bases remaining between them. Germline loops: CDR1 SGHKS, CDR2 YYEKEE (reference sequence). The chain's CDR3 is CASSSLDYVWAAGRGYTF. CDR3 nucleotide sequence: TGTGCCAGCAGCTCTCTAGATTATGTCTGGGCCGCCGGCAGGGGCTACACCTTC.

The chain links TRBV5-6 to TRBJ2-3; 12 nucleotides match TRBD2. The CDR3 is 17 amino acids. V shed 0 bases, J shed 4 bases, and the junction held 6 bases outside the gene matches. Germline loops: CDR1 SGHDT, CDR2 YYEEEE. CDR3 bases: TGTGCCAGCAGCTTGGCGAGACTAGCGGGAGAAGCAGATACGCAGTATTTT. Translating gives CASSLARLAGEADTQYF.

J is TRBJ2-7 and V is TRBV7-6, with a weak D call TRBD1 (5 bases). The V and J ends lost 3 bases and 2 bases respectively, with 17 bases between them. From germline, CDR1 is SGHVS and CDR2 FNYEAQ. This CDR3 has 16 residues. CDR3 nucleotide sequence: TGTGCCAGCAGCTTCGGGCTGTTAGGGGAAGCCTACGAGCAGTACTTC. As protein: CASSFGLLGEAYEQYF.

V and J are TRBV2 and TRBJ2-2; 8 bases map to TRBD2. Germline lookup yields CDR1 SNHLY and CDR2 FYNNEI. This CDR3 region has 22 residues. The trim removed 1 base at V and 0 bases at J, leaving 19 bases unmatched. CDR3 nucleotides: TGTGCCAGCAGTGAAGATGAGCGGGAGATTCCGGACTTCTTCGCGAACACCGGGGAGCTGTTTTTT. Translated, it gives CASSEDEREIPDFFANTGELFF.

With regard to this clone: One end of the junction fails to match germline, which may point to a read error. This sample includes further DNA sequences coding for the same CDR3. The gene calls are TRBV5-1 and TRBJ1-1; TRBD1 might be the D (5 bases). Looked up from germline, CDR1 is SGHRS and CDR2 is YFSETQ. The CDR3 sequence is 13 residues long. The CDR3 protein is CASSLRGNTEAFF. Here the CDR3 DNA reads TGTGCCAGCAGCTTGAGGGGGAACACTGAAGCTTTCTTT.